One sample yielded the 29 T cell receptor beta chains listed below, sequenced in a study of regulatory and conventional T cells in RAG deficiency. Measured with immunoSEQ multiplex PCR; TCRdb has only the in-frame clones, and not every one. The sample lists roughly 28,000 clones; nearly 95% were seen once. The sorted conventional CD4+ T cells were CD25-low and CD127-high, with genomic DNA sequenced. These same data were also listed under a study on regulatory T cells. Turning to that study: The primer mix had 52 TRBV and 13 TRBJ primers.

The sequencing sample was made of CD25- CD4+ T cells sorted from blood. The receptors derive from a human donor in good health.

The sample holds one count of this clone. The chain couples TRBV7-9 to TRBJ2-4, with D possibly TRBD1 on 5 matching bases. Germline CDR1 and CDR2: SEHNR and FQNEAQ (reference sequence). This CDR3 is built from 16 residues. The germline V and J ends were trimmed by 3 bases and 0 bases, with 12 bases remaining between them. The CDR3 DNA reads as TGTGCCAGCAGCTTGGGGCGGAGCCTAGCCAAAAACATTCAGTACTTC. Amino acid sequence: CASSLGRSLAKNIQYF.

The rearrangement joins TRBV29-1 to TRBJ1-5, with 8 positions matching TRBD1. CDR1 and CDR2 from the germline V gene are SQVTM and ANQGSEA. The CDR3 sequence is 14 residues long. Trimming at V came to 5 bases and at J to 3 bases, leaving 6 bases not matched to a gene. The CDR3 coding sequence is TGCAGCGTTTCACAGGGGGGGTCCAATCAGCCCCAGCATTTT. It codes for CSVSQGGSNQPQHF.

CDR3 residues: CASSAPASGGVFEQFF. The CDR3 DNA reads TGTGCCAGCAGTGCACCCGCTAGCGGGGGGGTCTTTGAGCAGTTCTTC. The rearrangement links TRBV25-1 to TRBJ2-1, with 12 bases lining up with TRBD2. Germline CDR1 reads MGHDK; CDR2 reads SYGVNS. V lost 4 bases and J lost 9; bases outside the gene matches: 10. This CDR3 comprises 16 residues.

This rearrangement joins TRBV5-1 to TRBJ1-1, with 7 bases that match TRBD1. J was trimmed by 4 bases and V by 4 bases; bases with no gene match: 16. From germline, CDR1 is SGHRS and CDR2 YFSETQ. CDR3 length: 17 amino acids. CDR3 region: CASSPKGAGEVATEAFF. For the CDR3, the DNA is TGCGCCAGCAGCCCGAAGGGGGCAGGGGAAGTGGCCACTGAAGCTTTCTTT.

To note about this clone: One junction end does not reproduce the germline sequence, and a read error may be involved. Other nucleotide sequences in the sample specify the same CDR3. The rearrangement uses TRBV5-8 and TRBJ1-6, with no clear D. The CDR3 totals 15 residues. CDR1 and CDR2 from the germline V gene are SGHTS and YDEGEE. CDR3 nucleotides: TGTGCCAGCAGCTTGGGGCAAATTCGGGATTCCCCCCTCCACTTT. Residues: CASSLGQIRDSPLHF. Full variable domain (remainder filled in from reference TRBV5-8 and TRBJ1-6): EAGVTQSPTHLIKTRGQQATLRCSPISGHTSVYWYQQALGLGLQFLLWYDEGEERNRGNFPPRFSGRQFPNYSSELNVNALELEDSALYLCASSLGQIRDSPLHFGNGTRLTVT.

The V call is TRBV6-5, the J call TRBJ2-5; tentatively, D is TRBD2 (6 bases). Trimming shortened V by 10 bases and J by 5 bases, and 17 bases separated the two germline ends. The germline CDR1 and CDR2 sequences are MNHEY and SVGAGI. This CDR3 spans 13 amino acids. Here the CDR3 DNA reads TGTGCCACCCAACCCTCGGGGAGGGAGACCCAGTACTTC. It specifies CATQPSGRETQYF.

The CDR3 DNA reads TGTGCCAGCAGCCCCCCCCGGACAGGGGGGACCCAGTACTTC. Translating it yields CASSPPRTGGTQYF. The chain couples TRBV6-6 to TRBJ2-5, with 10 nucleotides matching TRBD1. Unmatched junction bases numbered 8, after V lost 6 bases and J lost 7 bases. Germline loops: CDR1 MNHNY, CDR2 SVGAGI (reference sequence). This CDR3 is 14 amino acids long.

The rearrangement joins TRBV11-2 to TRBJ2-7; 7 bases are shared with TRBD1. Germline V gene sequence: CDR1 SGHAT, CDR2 FQNNGV. The CDR3 is 13 amino acids. The V and J ends lost 7 bases and 1 base, in that order; junction bases with no gene match: 4. CDR3 DNA sequence: TGTGCCAGCATTGGACAGGTGTCCTACGAGCAGTACTTC. Protein sequence: CASIGQVSYEQYF.

CDR3 protein: CASSLDSGRTEAFF. The CDR3 nucleotides read TGTGCCAGCAGCTTGGACAGTGGGAGGACTGAAGCTTTCTTT. V and J are TRBV5-5 and TRBJ1-1; D is unresolved. CDR3 length equals 14 residues. Trimming shortened V by 0 bases and J by 5 bases, and 11 bases separated the two germline ends. CDR1 and CDR2 (germline): SGHKS, YYEKEE (reference sequence).

The chain has TRBV19 and TRBJ1-1; possible D gene TRBD1, 5 bases. The CDR3 length is 14 residues. V was cut by 7 bases and J by 4 bases, with 16 bases left in between. Germline V lookup: CDR1 LNHDA, CDR2 SQIVND (reference sequence). Here the CDR3 DNA reads TGTGCCAGTACCACACCCAGACAGTCCACTGAAGCTTTCTTT. This translates into CASTTPRQSTEAFF.

The chain carries TRBV27 and TRBJ1-1, with D maybe TRBD1 (6 bases). Germline CDR1 reads MNHEY; CDR2 reads SMNVEV (reference sequence). Trimming took 8 bases from V and 2 from J, leaving 12 bases between them. CDR3 length equals 13 residues. The CDR3, as DNA: TGTGCCAGCGGACAGACTTCCAACACTGAAGCTTTCTTT. This encodes CASGQTSNTEAFF.

The genes are TRBV5-1 and TRBJ1-2; D gene ambiguous. The CDR3 sequence is 17 residues long. Germline V CDR1 and CDR2: SGHRS, YFSETQ. V was cut by 0 bases and J by 2 bases, with 17 bases left in between. CDR3 region: CASSLGAGVEGNYGYTF. The CDR3 DNA reads as TGCGCCAGCAGCTTGGGCGCCGGGGTTGAAGGCAACTATGGCTACACCTTC.

The V call is TRBV19, the J call TRBJ1-4; no clear D. There are 15 residues in the CDR3. CDR1 is LNHDA and CDR2 is SQIVND in the germline V gene (reference sequence). V gave up 1 base and J gave up 9 bases, with 15 bases separating them. The CDR3 DNA reads as TGTGCCAGTAGTATAGGAGGAGGCCAGGCCCAAAAACTGTTTTTT. Protein product: CASSIGGGQAQKLFF.

The rearrangement links TRBV5-1 to TRBJ1-1; TRBD1 matches 7 bases. CDR3 length: 14 amino acids. The germline CDR1 and CDR2 sequences are SGHRS and YFSETQ. The V segment lost 4 bases and the J segment 0 bases; nucleotides outside the gene matches: 3. DNA of the CDR3: TGCGCCAGCAGCACAGGGGCGGTGAACACTGAAGCTTTCTTT. Translating gives CASSTGAVNTEAFF.

This chain connects TRBV6-1 to TRBJ2-6; 10 bases match TRBD1. The CDR3 totals 16 residues. Germline V lookup: CDR1 MNHNS, CDR2 SASEGT. J was trimmed by 4 bases and V by 4 bases; bases with no gene match: 4. The CDR3 region has the DNA TGTGCCAGCAGTGGGGGACAGGGGCCCGGGGCCAACGTCCTGACTTTC. It translates to CASSGGQGPGANVLTF.

In DNA, the CDR3 is TGCGCCAGCAGCTTGAACGGGGGACAGAGGCCGTACGAGCAGTACTTC. Residues: CASSLNGGQRPYEQYF. This chain links TRBV5-1 with TRBJ2-7; tentatively, D is TRBD1 (7 bases). V lost 1 base and J lost 4, with 18 bases in between. CDR3 size: 16 residues. Germline V lookup: CDR1 SGHRS, CDR2 YFSETQ.

This rearrangement joins TRBV7-9 to TRBJ2-2, with 7 bases identical to TRBD1. This CDR3 spans 15 amino acids. The V segment lost 6 bases and the J segment 0 bases; nucleotides outside the gene matches: 4. CDR1 is SEHNR and CDR2 is FQNEAQ in the germline V gene (reference sequence). As DNA, the CDR3 is TGTGCCAGCAGTTGGGACAGTCCGAACACCGGGGAGCTGTTTTTT. Encoded protein: CASSWDSPNTGELFF.

For this clone: Additional DNA sequences in this sample encode the identical CDR3. The chain links TRBV19 to TRBJ1-1, with 7 bases identical to TRBD1. Germline assignment: CDR1 LNHDA and CDR2 SQIVND (reference sequence). This CDR3 is built from 14 residues. The J segment lost 1 base and the V segment lost 3 bases, leaving 2 bases of the junction unmatched. CDR3 in amino acids: CASSIDRENTEAFF. CDR3 coding DNA: TGTGCCAGTAGTATCGACAGGGAGAACACTGAAGCTTTCTTT. The full variable domain, rest sourced from reference TRBV19 and TRBJ1-1, is DGGITQSPKYLFRKEGQNVTLSCEQNLNHDAMYWYRQDPGQGLRLIYYSQIVNDFQKGDIAEGYSVSREKKESFPLTVTSAQKNPTAFYLCASSIDRENTEAFFGQGTRLTVV.

V usage is TRBV10-3 and J usage is TRBJ2-7; the match to TRBD2 covers 9 bases. V gave up 8 bases and J gave up 5 bases; unmatched junction bases: 4. The CDR3 runs 12 residues. In germline, CDR1 is ENHRY, CDR2 SYGVKD. CDR3 in DNA: TGTGCCATCCGGGGGACTAGCAACGAGCAGTACTTC. Translating it yields CAIRGTSNEQYF.

Remarks on this clone: This same CDR3 is encoded by further DNA sequences in the sample. V and J are TRBV30 and TRBJ1-6, with D possibly TRBD1 on 5 matching bases. The V end lost 5 bases, the J end lost 1 base, and 9 bases lay between the germline ends. Germline V gene sequence: CDR1 GTSNPN, CDR2 SVGIG (reference sequence). This CDR3 has 14 residues. Here the CDR3 reads CAWDPGSYNSPLHF. The DNA of the CDR3 is TGTGCCTGGGACCCAGGGTCCTATAATTCACCCCTCCACTTT.

The V gene is TRBV6-1, the J gene TRBJ1-4; the match to TRBD1 covers 9 bases. V shed 4 bases, J shed 8 bases, and the junction held 8 bases outside the gene matches. Germline V CDR1 and CDR2: MNHNS, SASEGT. The CDR3 is 15 amino acids. This chain's CDR3 is CASSALDRGGEKLFF. The DNA of the CDR3 is TGTGCCAGCAGTGCCTTGGACAGGGGTGGCGAAAAACTGTTTTTT.

The chain recombines TRBV10-1 with TRBJ2-2, with 11 bases aligning to TRBD1. J lost 7 bases, V lost 2 bases, and 3 bases had no gene match. CDR1 is WNHNN, CDR2 SYGVQD, per germline (reference sequence). CDR3 length: 15 amino acids. Here the CDR3 reads CASSEGTGGIGELFF. The DNA for the CDR3 is TGCGCCAGCAGTGAGGGGACAGGGGGTATCGGGGAGCTGTTTTTT.

The rearrangement links TRBV7-9 to TRBJ2-5; weak D call: TRBD1 (6 bases). Near its end, the DNA agrees better with TRBJ2-7, so the J call may be wrong. This CDR3 has 19 amino acids. CDR1 is SEHNR, CDR2 FQNEAQ, per germline (reference sequence). CDR3: CASSLKGTQEASGAYEQYF. The CDR3 DNA is TGTGCCAGCAGCTTGAAAGGGACACAGGAGGCCTCTGGGGCCTACGAGCAGTACTTC.

The gene calls are TRBV7-2 and TRBJ2-3; D possibly corresponds to TRBD2 (6 bases). The V and J ends lost 5 bases and 1 base respectively, with 13 bases between them. Germline CDR1 reads SGHTA; CDR2 reads FQGNSA. The CDR3 runs to 15 residues. CDR3 coding DNA: TGTGCCAGCAGCAAACACGGGAGTGGCACAGATACGCAGTATTTT. Translated, it gives CASSKHGSGTDTQYF.

The rearrangement links TRBV7-9 to TRBJ1-4; D perhaps matches TRBD1 (5 bases). The V gene's germline CDR1 is SEHNR and CDR2 FQNEAQ (reference sequence). CDR3 size: 14 residues. With 4 bases removed from V and 5 bases from J, the gap between germline ends came to 11 bases. CDR3 region: CASSSAGVNEKLFF. DNA for the CDR3: TGTGCCAGCAGCTCCGCGGGGGTAAATGAAAAACTGTTTTTT.

The chain links TRBV10-3 to TRBJ2-4, with D maybe TRBD1 (5 bases). Between the trimmed V and J ends, which lost 11 bases and 8 bases, there was a span of 19 bases. This CDR3 region has 13 residues. The germline V gene encodes CDR1 ENHRY and CDR2 SYGVKD. CDR3 amino acids: CASGRQGKDIQYF. CDR3 bases: TGTGCCTCAGGTCGGCAGGGAAAGGACATTCAGTACTTC.

The V and J genes are TRBV5-1 and TRBJ2-7, with TRBD1 identical over 9 bases. Germline trimming cut 0 bases from V and 9 bases from J; bases unmatched to any gene: 7. The CDR3 sequence is 14 residues long. Germline V gene data show CDR1 as SGHRS and CDR2 as YFSETQ. The CDR3 DNA reads TGCGCCAGCAGCTTGGGGGACAGGGTATCGGTGCAGTACTTC. Translation gives CASSLGDRVSVQYF.

The V and J genes are TRBV4-1 and TRBJ1-5; D gene ambiguous. Germline lookup yields CDR1 MGHRA and CDR2 YSYEKL. V was cut by 2 bases and J by 4 bases, with 12 bases left in between. This CDR3 is built from 15 residues. CDR3 coding DNA: TGCGCCAGCAGCCAATCCTTAGCCCTGAATCAGCCCCAGCATTTT. Translated: CASSQSLALNQPQHF.

The chain carries TRBV29-1 and TRBJ2-7; tentatively, D is TRBD1 (5 bases). Per the germline V gene, CDR1 is SQVTM and CDR2 is ANQGSEA. This CDR3 comprises 10 residues. The CDR3 region has the DNA TGCAGACCCAGGGTCGACGAGCAGTACTTC. Its translation: CRPRVDEQYF.